The 9 T cell receptor beta chains below all came from one sample that was sequenced in a study of a mutant IDH1 vaccine in newly diagnosed glioma. The protocol was immunoSEQ multiplex PCR, while the TCRdb copy is restricted to in-frame clones and leaves out a portion. The sample carries tens of thousands of clones, around 80% recorded once. No antigen has been assigned to these receptors. Specified time point: week 47, end of study. Vaccinated patients received 300 ug of mutant IDH1 20-mer peptide per dose, with topical imiquimod. The sample consisted of PBMCs, taken from a glioma patient whose treatment included an IDH1 peptide vaccine. Receptors were obtained from a man aged 40-49 years with glioma. Some clones in this sample may be carry-over from other donors' samples.

The V and J genes are TRBV12-1 and TRBJ1-5. TRBV12-1 is a pseudogene. This CDR3 has 12 residues. The CDR3, as DNA: TGTGCCAGCAGCTTTTGGGGTCAGCCCCAGCATTTT. Residues: CASSFWGQPQHF.

This chain uses TRBV1 with TRBJ1-4; TRBD1 was called by the table and not checked on the DNA. TRBV1 is a recognized pseudogene. This CDR3 has 16 residues. CDR3 amino acids: CTSSPGLDRGNEKLFF. In nucleotides, the CDR3 is TGCACCAGCAGCCCTGGGTTGGACAGGGGAAATGAAAAACTGTTTTTT.

The gene calls are TRBV2 and TRBJ1-3; TRBD1 matches at 9 bases. The V gene's germline CDR1 is SNHLY and CDR2 FYNNEI. The V gene end was trimmed by 7 bases and the J gene end by 5 bases; junction bases not matched to a gene: 6. The CDR3 is made up of 14 amino acids. CDR3 bases: TGTGCCAGCACGCAAGACAGGGGGAGAAACACCATATATTTT. It translates to CASTQDRGRNTIYF.

The J gene is TRBJ2-7, the V gene TRBV5-1, with 9 bases that match TRBD1. Per the germline V gene, CDR1 is SGHRS and CDR2 is YFSETQ. There are 14 residues in the CDR3. V gave up 4 bases and J gave up 4 bases; unmatched junction bases: 6. The DNA of the CDR3 is TGCGCCAGCAGCATTACCGGGACAGGGTACGAGCAGTACTTC. It specifies CASSITGTGYEQYF.

The chain combines TRBV29-1 with TRBJ1-1, with a possible D match to TRBD1 (5 bases). CDR1 is SQVTM and CDR2 is ANQGSEA in the germline V gene. The CDR3 runs to 12 residues. V shed 7 bases and J shed 0 bases, with 9 bases lying between them. The CDR3 DNA reads as TGCAGCGGGGGGGTCTTGAACACTGAAGCTTTCTTT. Translation: CSGGVLNTEAFF.

The V gene is TRBV19, the J gene TRBJ1-2; TRBD1 aligns across 10 bases. Losses at the gene ends were 6 bases for V and 4 bases for J; bases not matched to a gene: 11. CDR3 length: 16 amino acids. Germline values: CDR1 LNHDA, CDR2 SQIVND (reference sequence). This CDR3 reads CASSLPGQGYAYGYTF. The CDR3 DNA reads TGTGCCAGTAGCCTACCGGGACAGGGGTATGCCTATGGCTACACCTTC.

V and J are TRBV5-6 and TRBJ2-7; maybe TRBD1 (5 bases). The V end was cut by 5 bases, the J end by 0 bases, with 12 bases between. Germline V gene sequence: CDR1 SGHDT, CDR2 YYEEEE. This CDR3 is built from 14 residues. Written as DNA, the CDR3 is TGTGCCAGCAGATACGACAGCAGCTCCTACGAGCAGTACTTC. Its translation is CASRYDSSSYEQYF.

The chain has TRBV6-6 and TRBJ1-6, with TRBD1 matching over 8 bases. The CDR3 contains 16 residues. Germline loops: CDR1 MNHNY, CDR2 SVGAGI (reference sequence). The V segment lost 4 bases and the J segment 6 bases; nucleotides outside the gene matches: 8. The CDR3 DNA is TGTGCCAGCAGTTCCGGACAGGGAATGGTTAATTCACCCCTCCACTTT. This gives the protein CASSSGQGMVNSPLHF.

The V gene is TRBV9, the J gene TRBJ1-1; 7 bases fit TRBD1. Losses at the gene ends were 0 bases for V and 5 bases for J; bases not matched to a gene: 10. The CDR3 totals 16 residues. Germline assignment: CDR1 SGDLS and CDR2 YYNGEE. The CDR3 sequence is CASSVESRQGRTEAFF. DNA of the CDR3: TGTGCCAGCAGCGTAGAATCTCGACAGGGACGGACTGAAGCTTTCTTT.